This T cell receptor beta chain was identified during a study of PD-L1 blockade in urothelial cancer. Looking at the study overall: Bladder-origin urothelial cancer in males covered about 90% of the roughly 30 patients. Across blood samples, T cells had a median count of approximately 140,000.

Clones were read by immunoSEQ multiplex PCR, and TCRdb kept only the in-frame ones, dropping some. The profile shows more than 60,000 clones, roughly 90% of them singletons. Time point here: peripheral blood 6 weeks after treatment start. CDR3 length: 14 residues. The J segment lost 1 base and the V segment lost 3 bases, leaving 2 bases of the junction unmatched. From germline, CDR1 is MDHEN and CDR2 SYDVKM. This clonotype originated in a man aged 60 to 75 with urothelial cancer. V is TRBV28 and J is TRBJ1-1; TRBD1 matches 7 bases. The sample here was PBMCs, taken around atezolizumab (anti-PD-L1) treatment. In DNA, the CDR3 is TGTGCCAGCAGTTTGGGACAGCGGAACACTGAAGCTTTCTTT. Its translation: CASSLGQRNTEAFF. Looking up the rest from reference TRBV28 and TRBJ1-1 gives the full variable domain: DVKVTQSSRYLVKRTGEKVFLECVQDMDHENMFWYRQDPGLGLRLIYFSYDVKMKEKGDIPEGYSVSREKKERFSLILESASTNQTSMYLCASSLGQRNTEAFFGQGTRLTVV.